This is a list of T cell receptor beta chains from one sample in a study of T cells in Graves' hyperthyroidism and ophthalmopathy. TCRdb reprocessed the multiplex PCR reads via MiXCR and lists one record per CDR3 protein. The sample includes fewer than 500,000 distinct CDR3 sequences, approximately 15% of them seen just once. The sample comprised blood. The receptors were sampled from a man aged 18 to 30 with Graves' ophthalmopathy. Each CDR3 is given with its conserved first and last residue. Each record gives: clone size, V gene, J gene, D gene, CDR3 protein, CDR3 DNA. D genes are given only for firm matches. Clone size is stated in some rows and not others, as once, few, many or a class when expanded.

>few|TRBV7-9|TRBJ2-5|TRBD2
CASSLATSGWLQETQYF
TGTGCCAGCAGCTTAGCCACTAGCGGGTGGCTACAAGAGACCCAGTACTTC
>many|TRBV5-8|TRBJ2-5|-
CASSQGQRGETQYF
TGTGCCAGCAGCCAGGGACAGCGGGGAGAGACCCAGTACTTC
>many|TRBV14|TRBJ2-1|-
CASSQSRHNEQFF
TGTGCCAGCAGCCAATCCCGGCACAATGAGCAGTTCTTC
>-|TRBV7-9|TRBJ2-4|-
CASSLGGLILAKNIQYF
TGTGCCAGCAGCTTAGGGGGTCTAATTTTAGCCAAAAACATTCAGTACTTC
>-|TRBV19|TRBJ1-1|-
CASRRDMNTEAFF
TGTGCCAGTAGAAGGGACATGAACACTGAAGCTTTCTTT
>many|TRBV20-1|TRBJ2-5|TRBD2
CSARGLAGAQETQYF
TGCAGTGCTCGAGGACTAGCGGGGGCTCAAGAGACCCAGTACTTC
>few|TRBV29-1|TRBJ2-5|-
CSVAVSQETQYF
TGCAGCGTTGCCGTCTCCCAAGAGACCCAGTACTTC
>many|TRBV24-1|TRBJ2-7|-
CATSDATTGYIHEQYF
TGTGCCACCAGTGATGCCACGACTGGCTACATCCACGAGCAGTACTTC
>-|TRBV10-1|TRBJ2-1|TRBD2
CASSGLAPFNEQFF
TGCGCCAGCAGCGGACTAGCCCCCTTTAATGAGCAGTTCTTC
>-|TRBV6-1|TRBJ1-1|TRBD1
CASKGAHGPEAFF
TGTGCCAGCAAGGGGGCCCATGGGCCTGAAGCTTTCTTT
>-|TRBV20-1|TRBJ2-7|TRBD2
CSARTSGRSYEQYF
TGCAGTGCTAGAACGAGCGGGAGGTCCTACGAGCAGTACTTC
>many|TRBV19|TRBJ2-7|-
CASTMAYTSYEQYF
TGTGCCAGTACCATGGCCTACACCTCCTACGAGCAGTACTTC
>few|TRBV11-3|TRBJ2-3|-
CASSSDVADTQYF
TGTGCCAGCAGCTCAGACGTGGCAGATACGCAGTATTTT
>few|TRBV6-1|TRBJ2-1|TRBD2
CASSERGGSVDEQFF
TGTGCCAGCAGCGAGCGGGGGGGCAGTGTGGATGAGCAGTTCTTC
>many|TRBV11-3|TRBJ1-5|-
CASSLSDQGAQHF
TGTGCCAGCAGCTTATCCGACCAAGGGGCCCAGCATTTT
>-|TRBV2|TRBJ2-7|-
CASSFSTGTSYEQYF
TGTGCCAGCAGTTTTTCGACAGGGACTTCGTACGAGCAGTACTTC
>many|TRBV7-2|TRBJ1-2|-
CASSARQRANYGYTF
TGTGCCAGCAGCGCAAGACAGAGAGCTAACTATGGCTACACCTTC
>few|TRBV18|TRBJ1-5|TRBD1
CASSFTQTGAGGQPQHF
TGTGCCAGCTCTTTTACACAAACAGGGGCGGGGGGACAGCCCCAGCATTTT
>-|TRBV6-1|TRBJ2-7|-
CAITGILYEQYF
TGTGCCATTACAGGGATACTATACGAGCAGTACTTC
>few|TRBV6-1|TRBJ1-2|-
CATANAGNVYGYTF
TGTGCCACAGCTAACGCGGGGAATGTCTATGGCTACACCTTC
>few|TRBV29-1|TRBJ1-4|-
CSVESKSGNEKLFF
TGCAGCGTTGAAAGTAAGTCAGGGAACGAAAAACTGTTTTTT
>many|TRBV6-1|TRBJ2-3|-
CASSEGVSPTDTQYF
TGTGCCAGCAGTGAAGGGGTCAGTCCCACAGATACGCAGTATTTT
>many|TRBV11-2|TRBJ2-2|TRBD1
CASSLVGQGITGELFF
TGTGCCAGCAGCTTAGTAGGACAGGGGATCACCGGGGAGCTGTTTTTT
>many|TRBV11-2|TRBJ2-7|-
CASTSSGPYEQYF
TGTGCCAGCACCTCTTCTGGACCCTACGAGCAGTACTTC
>-|TRBV5-1|TRBJ2-3|-
CASSPRDGSDTQYF
TGCGCCAGCAGCCCGCGTGATGGGTCAGATACGCAGTATTTT
>few|TRBV10-2|TRBJ1-5|-
CASSESTPNQPQHF
TGCGCCAGCAGTGAGTCGACCCCGAATCAGCCCCAGCATTTT
>few|TRBV13|TRBJ2-3|-
CASSAPGLTDTQYF
TGTGCCAGCAGCGCTCCGGGTCTCACAGATACGCAGTATTTT
>many|TRBV12-3/TRBV12-4|TRBJ2-7|TRBD1
CASSLDRANYEQYF
TGTGCCAGCAGTTTGGACAGGGCAAACTACGAGCAGTACTTC
>many|TRBV12-3/TRBV12-4|TRBJ2-2|-
CASSSDGNTGELFF
TGTGCCAGCAGTTCGGACGGTAACACCGGGGAGCTGTTTTTT
>-|TRBV4-3|TRBJ2-5|-
CASSHPGGLGRETQYF
TGCGCCAGCAGCCACCCAGGAGGGTTGGGACGAGAGACCCAGTACTTC
>many|TRBV5-8|TRBJ1-1|-
CASSLWGLNTEAFF
TGTGCCAGCAGCTTGTGGGGGCTGAACACTGAAGCTTTCTTT
>-|TRBV18|TRBJ1-1|-
CASSPSAGTEAFF
TGTGCCAGCTCACCATCTGCGGGAACTGAAGCTTTCTTT
>many|TRBV12-3/TRBV12-4|TRBJ1-1|-
CASSQDQGGAEAFF
TGTGCCAGCAGTCAGGACCAGGGTGGGGCTGAAGCTTTCTTT
>-|TRBV7-2|TRBJ2-1|-
CASSLIAYSYNEQFF
TGTGCCAGCAGCCTCATAGCCTACTCCTACAATGAGCAGTTCTTC
>-|TRBV4-1|TRBJ1-5|TRBD1
CASSQVGQGNQPQHF
TGCGCCAGCAGCCAGGTAGGACAGGGCAATCAGCCCCAGCATTTT
>many|TRBV7-9|TRBJ1-1|-
CASSWGTEAFF
TGTGCCAGCAGCTGGGGCACTGAAGCTTTCTTT
>many|TRBV5-6|TRBJ1-5|-
CASGKKGYQPQHF
TGTGCCAGCGGAAAGAAGGGTTATCAGCCCCAGCATTTT
>few|TRBV11-3|TRBJ1-2|-
CASSRDGDNLYGYTF
TGTGCCAGCAGCAGGGACGGAGACAACTTGTATGGCTACACCTTC
>many|TRBV2|TRBJ1-5|TRBD1
CASRGQGRRGNQPQHF
TGTGCCAGCAGGGGACAGGGGCGCCGGGGCAATCAGCCCCAGCATTTT
>-|TRBV15|TRBJ1-2|TRBD1
CATSRKGQGAGGYTF
TGTGCCACCAGCAGAAAGGGACAGGGGGCTGGTGGCTACACCTTC
>-|TRBV4-2|TRBJ1-4|-
CASSRGGGNNEKLFF
TGTGCCAGCAGCCGGGGAGGGGGAAATAATGAAAAACTGTTTTTT
>many|TRBV29-1|TRBJ2-4|-
CSYVTGLDKNIQYF
TGCAGCTACGTAACAGGGTTGGACAAAAACATTCAGTACTTC
>many|TRBV20-1|TRBJ2-1|TRBD2
CSAEVAGGPSYNEQFF
TGCAGTGCTGAGGTCGCGGGGGGGCCTTCGTACAATGAGCAGTTCTTC
>many|TRBV6-1|TRBJ2-1|-
CASSEPGQGYNEQFF
TGTGCCAGCAGTGAACCGGGACAAGGCTACAATGAGCAGTTCTTC
>few|TRBV6-1|TRBJ2-1|-
CVSSEAIGLSYNEQFF
TGTGTCAGCAGTGAGGCTATCGGACTGTCCTACAATGAGCAGTTCTTC
>many|TRBV18|TRBJ2-1|-
CASSPFGPVGESNEQFF
TGTGCCAGCTCACCTTTCGGCCCGGTGGGGGAGAGCAATGAGCAGTTCTTC
>few|TRBV6-5|TRBJ2-1|TRBD1
CASSYAGSGTGRDEQFF
TGTGCCAGCAGTTACGCCGGGTCCGGGACAGGTAGGGATGAGCAGTTCTTC
>many|TRBV6-5|TRBJ2-7|-
CASSYSLTGAGSYEQYF
TGTGCCAGCAGTTACTCTCTAACCGGGGCAGGGTCCTACGAGCAGTACTTC
>many|TRBV12-3/TRBV12-4|TRBJ2-7|-
CASSPGEGGPYEQYF
TGTGCCAGCAGCCCTGGGGAGGGGGGTCCGTACGAGCAGTACTTC
>many|TRBV5-1|TRBJ2-1|-
CASSFTGAFGNEQFF
TGCGCCAGCAGCTTCACCGGGGCCTTCGGTAATGAGCAGTTCTTC
>few|TRBV6-2/TRBV6-3|TRBJ2-3|TRBD2
CASTRESGGLSTDTQYF
TGTGCCAGCACCCGGGAGAGCGGGGGGCTAAGCACAGATACGCAGTATTTT